The 22 T cell receptor beta chains in this list originate from one sample, sequenced in a study of T cells in Graves' hyperthyroidism and ophthalmopathy. Using RNA transcripts as the source, TCR beta CDR3 regions were amplified. The primer set for the first-round RT-PCR of the TCR CDR3 was HTBI. TCRdb reanalysed the multiplex PCR reads using MiXCR and keeps one entry per CDR3 protein. This sample has hundreds of thousands of distinct CDR3 sequences, with roughly 14% found just once. Sequences were obtained from blood. All receptors come from a woman aged 45-65 years with Graves' ophthalmopathy.

This clonotype showed up many times. V is TRBV30 and J is TRBJ1-5, with D uncertain. The CDR3 covers 13 residues. In germline, CDR1 is GTSNPN, CDR2 SVGIG (reference sequence). V was trimmed by 3 bases and J by 7 bases, leaving 13 bases between them. The CDR3 loop reads CAWRPGGGQPQHF. CDR3 bases: TGTGCCTGGAGGCCCGGCGGAGGGCAGCCCCAGCATTTT.

The chain employs TRBV25-1 and TRBJ2-2; 8 positions agree with TRBD2. The length of the CDR3 is 15 residues. V dropped 4 bases and J dropped 1; count of bases not matched to a gene: 2. Germline V gives CDR1 MGHDK, CDR2 SYGVNS. The chain's CDR3 is CASSVLAENTGELFF. For the CDR3, the DNA is TGTGCCAGCAGTGTACTAGCGGAGAACACCGGGGAGCTGTTTTTT. The complete variable domain, with remaining parts taken from reference TRBV25-1 and TRBJ2-2, reads EADIYQTPRYLVIGTGKKITLECSQTMGHDKMYWYQQDPGMELHLIHYSYGVNSTEKGDLSSESTVSRIRTEHFPLTLESARPSHTSQYLCASSVLAENTGELFFGEGSRLTVL.

This clonotype was counted a few times. The genes are TRBV6-1 and TRBJ2-1, with 8 bases fitting TRBD2. The CDR3 length is 15 residues. CDR1 and CDR2 (germline): MNHNS, SASEGT. Germline trimming cut 2 bases from V and 4 bases from J; bases unmatched to any gene: 4. In nucleotides, the CDR3 is TGTGCCAGCAGTGAAACTAGCGGAGCTTACAATGAGCAGTTCTTC. Encoded protein: CASSETSGAYNEQFF.

Ten or more counts support this clonotype. Germline is not matched at one junction end, which may reflect a read error. The chain is built from TRBV20-1 and TRBJ2-3; D unclear. The CDR3 has 15 amino acids. Germline CDR1 and CDR2: DFQATT and SNEGSKA (reference sequence). In DNA, the CDR3 is TGCAGTGCTGGAGATTTAACACGGCGCACAGATACGCAGTATTTT. This translates into CSAGDLTRRTDTQYF.

In this sample, this clonotype turned up many times. The chain has TRBV10-3 and TRBJ1-2, with D possibly matching TRBD1 (6 bases). This CDR3 is 16 amino acids long. V was shortened by 7 bases and J by 8 bases, with 26 bases between the two germline ends. The germline gives CDR1 ENHRY, CDR2 SYGVKD. The CDR3 reads CAITTLAQGVGRGYTF. DNA of the CDR3: TGTGCCATCACCACGTTGGCACAGGGAGTAGGTCGGGGCTACACCTTC.

This clonotype was detected ten times or more. V usage is TRBV12-3 or TRBV12-4 and J usage is TRBJ2-7, with 7 bases fitting TRBD1. V shed 7 bases and J 5 bases; nucleotides not matched to a gene: 8. The length of the CDR3 is 13 residues. CDR3 in DNA: TGTGCCAGCACCACCGGGACAGCAGACGAGCAGTACTTC. It is translated as CASTTGTADEQYF.

This clonotype appeared many times. The rearrangement links TRBV6-2 or TRBV6-3 to TRBJ2-7; 7 nucleotides agree with TRBD1. The CDR3 runs 13 residues. In germline, CDR1 is MNHEY, CDR2 SVGEGT. V shed 7 bases and J 1 base; nucleotides not matched to a gene: 4. DNA for the CDR3: TGTGCCAGCACGGACAGGTTTTCCTACGAGCAGTACTTC. Encoded protein: CASTDRFSYEQYF.

The chain links TRBV10-3 to TRBJ2-5; D not certain. Trimming pared 6 bases from V and 0 bases from J, leaving 5 bases between. Germline values: CDR1 ENHRY, CDR2 SYGVKD. The CDR3 consists of 12 residues. The CDR3, as DNA: TGTGCCATCAGAGATTACCAAGAGACCCAGTACTTC. This encodes CAIRDYQETQYF.

This clonotype was detected many times. This chain connects TRBV28 to TRBJ2-1; 9 nucleotides match TRBD2. Germline V gene data show CDR1 as MDHEN and CDR2 as SYDVKM. V lost 1 base, J lost 8 bases, and 15 bases stayed unmatched. The CDR3 totals 18 residues. CDR3 coding DNA: TGTGCCAGCAGTTTATCCAATATGTGGCGGGAGGGCCACGATGAGCAGTTCTTC. Translating it yields CASSLSNMWREGHDEQFF.

This clonotype was detected a few times. J is TRBJ1-2 and V is TRBV7-9; 7 nucleotides match TRBD1. The CDR3 loop spans 15 amino acids. J was trimmed by 5 bases and V by 1 base; bases with no gene match: 7. Germline lookup yields CDR1 SEHNR and CDR2 FQNEAQ (reference sequence). This CDR3 is CASSLDGGGRYGYTF. For the CDR3, the DNA is TGTGCCAGCAGCTTAGATGGAGGGGGCAGATATGGCTACACCTTC.

CDR3 amino acids: CASSTRQLTEAFF. The CDR3 region has the DNA TGTGCCAGCAGTACTCGACAGCTCACTGAAGCTTTCTTT. The chain is built from TRBV27 and TRBJ1-1; D may be TRBD1 (5 bases). The CDR3 covers 13 residues. Germline loops: CDR1 MNHEY, CDR2 SMNVEV (reference sequence). V dropped 5 bases and J dropped 4 bases, with 11 bases sitting between them.

This clonotype was detected ten times or more. This chain links TRBV30 with TRBJ1-2; D is unclear. The CDR3 totals 10 residues. Trimming stripped 5 bases from V and 2 bases from J, with 3 bases between. CDR1 is GTSNPN, CDR2 SVGIG, per germline (reference sequence). CDR3 bases: TGTGCCTGGTGGAACTATGGCTACACCTTC. Its translation is CAWWNYGYTF. The full variable domain, rest sourced from reference TRBV30 and TRBJ1-2, is SQTIHQWPATLVQPVGSPLSLECTVEGTSNPNLYWYRQAAGRGLQLLFYSVGIGQISSEVPQNLSASRPQDRQFILSSKKLLLSDSGFYLCAWWNYGYTFGSGTRLTVV.

This clonotype was counted between two and nine times. The chain is built from TRBV4-3 and TRBJ1-6; D is ambiguous. The CDR3 loop spans 13 amino acids. V lost 6 bases to trimming and J lost 11 bases, with 14 bases between them. The germline V gene has CDR1 LGHNA and CDR2 YSLEER. CDR3: CASSPKMKAPLHF. The CDR3 DNA sequence: TGCGCCAGCAGTCCAAAGATGAAGGCACCCCTCCACTTT.

This clonotype was counted at least ten times. The V and J genes are TRBV28 and TRBJ1-2; TRBD1 matches at 7 bases. The CDR3 spans 15 residues. V dropped 2 bases and J dropped 7; count of bases not matched to a gene: 10. In germline, CDR1 is MDHEN, CDR2 SYDVKM. The CDR3 DNA reads TGTGCCAGCAGTTTAGGCACAGGGGCCTATTCTGGCTACACCTTC. This gives the protein CASSLGTGAYSGYTF.

The V and J genes are TRBV6-5 and TRBJ2-7; D may be TRBD1 or TRBD2 (5 bases each). Trimming left V 4 bases short and J 5 bases short, with 12 bases between. Per germline, CDR1 MNHEY and CDR2 SVGAGI. CDR3 length: 13 amino acids. CDR3 in amino acids: CASSSGALDEQYF. As DNA, the CDR3 is TGTGCCAGCAGTTCCGGGGCCTTGGACGAGCAGTACTTC.

Points on this clonotype: One base away lies a much larger clone, so this may be a sequencing read error. V is TRBV3-1 and J is TRBJ1-2, with no clear D. The CDR3 runs to 14 residues. The germline V gene has CDR1 LGHDT and CDR2 YNNKEL (reference sequence). The CDR3 reads CASSPAERRYGCTF. CDR3 nucleotides: TGTGCCAGCAGCCCTGCCGAAAGGCGCTATGGCTGCACCTTC.

V is TRBV6-2 or TRBV6-3 and J is TRBJ2-1; 8 bases line up with TRBD1. The CDR3 has 16 residues. Germline assignment: CDR1 MNHEY and CDR2 SVGEGT. The J segment lost 6 bases and the V segment lost 1 base, leaving 8 bases of the junction unmatched. CDR3 residues: CASSYWGRGRSNEQFF. CDR3 DNA sequence: TGTGCCAGCAGTTACTGGGGCAGGGGGCGTTCCAATGAGCAGTTCTTC.

The DNA for the CDR3 is TGCAGCGTTGAAGAGTCCCCCAGGGTACCCCATGGCTACACCTTC. Translated: CSVEESPRVPHGYTF. The chain combines TRBV29-1 with TRBJ1-2; D is perhaps TRBD1 (5 bases). CDR1 is SQVTM and CDR2 is ANQGSEA in the germline V gene. The CDR3 loop spans 15 amino acids. V shed 0 bases and J shed 6 bases, with 17 bases lying between them.

This rearrangement joins TRBV2 to TRBJ2-2, with D hard to call. The CDR3 spans 15 residues. The V gene lost 5 bases and the J gene lost 4 bases, with 14 bases spanning the gap. The germline V gene has CDR1 SNHLY and CDR2 FYNNEI. The CDR3 sequence is CASSTVTERTGELFF. In nucleotides, the CDR3 is TGTGCCAGCAGTACCGTGACCGAACGCACCGGGGAGCTGTTTTTT. The full variable domain, its missing parts supplied by reference TRBV2 and TRBJ2-2, is EPEVTQTPSHQVTQMGQEVILRCVPISNHLYFYWYRQILGQKVEFLVSFYNNEISEKSEIFDDQFSVERPDGSNFTLKIRSTKLEDSAMYFCASSTVTERTGELFFGEGSRLTVL.

The V and J genes are TRBV27 and TRBJ2-7, with D possibly matching TRBD1 (8 bases). The length of the CDR3 is 15 residues. Germline-derived CDR1 and CDR2 are MNHEY and SMNVEV (reference sequence). Between the trimmed V and J ends, which lost 8 bases and 3 bases, there was a span of 20 bases. The chain's CDR3 is CASRQGPGGIYEQYF. The CDR3 bases are TGTGCCAGCCGACAGGGGCCGGGAGGAATCTACGAGCAGTACTTC.

In its sample, this clonotype was seen many times. This rearrangement joins TRBV9 to TRBJ2-5, with 8 bases fitting TRBD2. J was trimmed by 5 bases and V by 3 bases; bases with no gene match: 6. The CDR3 totals 14 residues. Per germline, CDR1 SGDLS and CDR2 YYNGEE. The CDR3 here is CASSAGLGMETQYF. DNA of the CDR3: TGTGCCAGCAGCGCGGGACTAGGAATGGAGACCCAGTACTTC.

As for this clonotype: A read error is possible here, since a much larger clone lies one base away. The chain carries TRBV6-2 or TRBV6-3 and TRBJ1-1; no reliable D call. Trimming removed 5 bases from V and 2 bases from J, with 9 bases in between. The CDR3 has 13 amino acids. Germline V gene lookup returns CDR1 MNHEY and CDR2 SVGEGT. Here the CDR3 DNA reads TGTGCCAGCAGTGCAGAGAAAAACACTGAAGCTTTCTTT. It is translated as CASSAEKNTEAFF.